This TCR beta chain was recovered during a study of blood T cell repertoires in COVID-19. Study overall: There were acute and convalescent COVID-19 samples, and they came from the United States, Italy and Spain.

CDR1 and CDR2 (germline): MNHNY, SVGAGI (reference sequence). The CDR3 has 15 amino acids. The V gene end was trimmed by 6 bases and the J gene end by 7 bases; junction bases not matched to a gene: 6. Clones were sequenced by immunoSEQ multiplex PCR, and TCRdb holds only the in-frame ones, with some missing. The sample has tens of thousands of clones; less than 90% are singletons. The sequenced sample was peripheral blood. The source of this sequence is a human donor in a cohort sampled during active COVID-19. The chain links TRBV6-6 to TRBJ2-1; 13 bases fit TRBD2. The CDR3 nucleotides are TGTGCCAGCAGACTAGCGGGGGGGCCTGAAAATGAGCAGTTCTTC. Protein sequence: CASRLAGGPENEQFF.